This T cell receptor beta chain was retrieved from a study of neoadjuvant anti-PD-1 for oral cavity cancer. Germline CDR1 reads SEHNR; CDR2 reads FQNEAQ (reference sequence). The CDR3 spans 15 residues. With V trimmed by 4 bases and J by 5 bases, 5 bases remained unmatched. Profiled with immunoSEQ multiplex PCR; TCRdb holds only in-frame clones, not every one. The repertoire includes roughly 25,000 clones, more than 20% of them detected once, and 15% to 20% sits in the top ten. Time point defined: after neoadjuvant nivolumab, at surgical resection. Patients were newly diagnosed with stage II-IVA oral cavity squamous cell carcinoma without prior systemic or radiation treatment.

The sequence was collected from a person aged 35 to 85 with oral cavity squamous cell carcinoma. Specimen: tumor tissue, collected after nivolumab (anti-PD-1) treatment. The chain combines TRBV7-9 with TRBJ2-5; TRBD2 matches at 12 bases. Here the CDR3 reads CASSSLAGGYETQYF. The CDR3 bases are TGTGCCAGCAGCTCACTAGCGGGAGGCTATGAGACCCAGTACTTC.